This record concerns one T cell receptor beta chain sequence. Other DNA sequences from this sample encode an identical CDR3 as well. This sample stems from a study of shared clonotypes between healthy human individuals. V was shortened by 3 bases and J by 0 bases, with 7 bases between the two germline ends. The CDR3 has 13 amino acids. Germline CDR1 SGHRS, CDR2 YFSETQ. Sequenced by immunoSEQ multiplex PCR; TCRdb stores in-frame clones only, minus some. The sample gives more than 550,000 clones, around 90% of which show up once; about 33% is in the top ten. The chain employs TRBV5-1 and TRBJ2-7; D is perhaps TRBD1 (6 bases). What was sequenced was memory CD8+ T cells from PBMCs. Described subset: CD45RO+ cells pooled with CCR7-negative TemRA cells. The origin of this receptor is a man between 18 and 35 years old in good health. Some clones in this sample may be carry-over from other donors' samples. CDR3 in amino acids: CASSWTASYEQYF. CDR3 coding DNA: TGCGCCAGCAGCTGGACAGCCTCCTACGAGCAGTACTTC.